The 26 T cell receptor beta chains below all came from one sample that was sequenced in a study of blood T cell repertoires in COVID-19. Produced via immunoSEQ multiplex PCR; TCRdb's table is partial and in-frame only. Seen here are approximately 100,000 clones, just under 95% observed once, and the top ten hold around 6%. Material for sequencing was peripheral blood. The source of these receptors is a man between 65 and 80 years old with acute or convalescent COVID-19.

The chain joins TRBV10-3 to TRBJ1-1; D not resolved. CDR3 size: 8 residues. Germline assignment: CDR1 ENHRY and CDR2 SYGVKD. Trimming took 11 bases from V and 7 from J, leaving 5 bases between them. CDR3 residues: CAAGEAFF. The CDR3 DNA reads TGTGCCGCCGGTGAAGCTTTCTTT.

The V gene is TRBV28, the J gene TRBJ2-7; the match to TRBD2 covers 8 bases. Germline lookup yields CDR1 MDHEN and CDR2 SYDVKM. J gave up 1 base and V 8 bases, and 7 bases lay outside the gene matches. The CDR3 is made up of 14 amino acids. The CDR3 DNA reads TGTGCCAGCGGCGGGACTAGTAATTCCTACGAGCAGTACTTC. Translating it yields CASGGTSNSYEQYF. Full variable domain (rest looked up from reference TRBV28 and TRBJ2-7): DVKVTQSSRYLVKRTGEKVFLECVQDMDHENMFWYRQDPGLGLRLIYFSYDVKMKEKGDIPEGYSVSREKKERFSLILESASTNQTSMYLCASGGTSNSYEQYFGPGTRLTVT.

This clone showed up just a few times. The V gene is TRBV11-3, the J gene TRBJ2-5, with D maybe TRBD2 (5 bases). The germline V and J ends were trimmed by 2 bases and 4 bases, with 20 bases remaining between them. The CDR3 sequence is 17 residues long. The germline V gene encodes CDR1 SGHNT and CDR2 YENEEA. For the CDR3, the DNA is TGTGCCAGCAGCTTACGGGTACTGCTTGGGAGCCCAGAGACCCAGTACTTC. It yields the protein CASSLRVLLGSPETQYF.

This chain links TRBV7-9 with TRBJ2-5, with D perhaps matching TRBD1 (5 bases). With 1 base removed from V and 4 bases from J, the gap between germline ends came to 7 bases. CDR3 length: 13 amino acids. Germline V CDR1 and CDR2: SEHNR, FQNEAQ (reference sequence). CDR3 protein: CASSLGGVETQYF. In nucleotides, the CDR3 is TGTGCCAGCAGCTTAGGGGGCGTAGAGACCCAGTACTTC.

The chain combines TRBV19 with TRBJ2-3, with D uncertain. The CDR3 totals 14 residues. The ends were cut back, 3 bases at V and 2 bases at J, with 9 bases in the middle. Germline lookup yields CDR1 LNHDA and CDR2 SQIVND (reference sequence). The CDR3 sequence: CASSMRHNTDTQYF. The CDR3 DNA sequence: TGTGCCAGTAGTATGCGGCATAACACAGATACGCAGTATTTT.

This clone occurred once. The chain combines TRBV28 with TRBJ2-5; 9 bases match TRBD2. V gave up 3 bases and J gave up 4 bases; unmatched junction bases: 9. Germline lookup yields CDR1 MDHEN and CDR2 SYDVKM. This CDR3 region has 16 residues. For the CDR3, the DNA is TGTGCCAGCAGTTTGGGAGCAGCGGGAGGCCCAGAGACCCAGTACTTC. Amino acids: CASSLGAAGGPETQYF. Using reference TRBV28 and TRBJ2-5 for the parts outside the CDR3, the full variable domain is DVKVTQSSRYLVKRTGEKVFLECVQDMDHENMFWYRQDPGLGLRLIYFSYDVKMKEKGDIPEGYSVSREKKERFSLILESASTNQTSMYLCASSLGAAGGPETQYFGPGTRLLVL.

The chain is built from TRBV18 and TRBJ1-4; a weak D match, TRBD1 (5 bases). The CDR3 length is 16 residues. Germline CDR1 and CDR2: KGHSH and LQKENI. V was pared by 5 bases and J by 0 bases, with 13 bases between. CDR3 residues: CASSILRTTTNEKLFF. CDR3 DNA sequence: TGTGCCAGCTCAATTTTGAGGACAACAACTAATGAAAAACTGTTTTTT.

The chain joins TRBV6-5 to TRBJ2-7; tentative D call: TRBD1 (5 bases). In germline, CDR1 is MNHEY, CDR2 SVGAGI. The CDR3 is 14 residues long. V lost 6 bases, J lost 0 bases, and 12 bases lay in between. This CDR3 is CASRTDRASYEQYF. In DNA form, the CDR3 reads TGTGCCAGCAGGACCGACAGAGCCTCCTACGAGCAGTACTTC.

In DNA form, the CDR3 reads TGTGCCACCAGTGCCGGGGACAGGGAGAAACATTTT. Translated, it gives CATSAGDREKHF. V usage is TRBV24-1 and J usage is TRBJ1-5, with 9 bases that match TRBD1. V dropped 5 bases and J dropped 16; count of bases not matched to a gene: 8. The CDR3 has 12 amino acids. Germline CDR1 and CDR2: KGHDR and SFDVKD.

The gene calls are TRBV18 and TRBJ1-5; TRBD1 might be the D (6 bases). CDR1 KGHSH and CDR2 LQKENI come from the germline V gene. Trimming left V 4 bases short and J 2 bases short, with 12 bases between. CDR3 length equals 15 residues. CDR3 region: CASSQSTGRNQPQHF. The CDR3 DNA is TGTGCCAGCTCACAGAGTACAGGGCGCAATCAGCCCCAGCATTTT.

V usage is TRBV6-1 and J usage is TRBJ2-2; 8 bases fit TRBD2. The CDR3 extends over 15 amino acids. V was clipped by 2 bases and J by 6 bases; unmatched bases: 5. Per the germline V gene, CDR1 is MNHNS and CDR2 is SASEGT. CDR3 nucleotide sequence: TGTGCCAGCAGTGAACCCGGACTAGCCGCCGGGGAGCTGTTTTTT. Its protein product is CASSEPGLAAGELFF.

This sequence joins TRBV6-5 and TRBJ1-5; the match to TRBD1 covers 8 bases. Germline V gene sequence: CDR1 MNHEY, CDR2 SVGAGI. J was trimmed by 6 bases and V by 4 bases; bases with no gene match: 5. The CDR3 has 14 amino acids. In DNA form, the CDR3 reads TGTGCCAGCAGTTCCGGACAGGGCAGTCAGCCCCAGCATTTT. Amino acids: CASSSGQGSQPQHF.

This CDR3 is CASSLVHVQAQYF. The CDR3 DNA is TGCGCCAGCAGCTTGGTTCACGTTCAGGCTCAGTACTTC. The rearrangement joins TRBV5-1 to TRBJ2-7; D call uncertain. V shed 0 bases and J shed 10 bases, with 14 bases lying between them. The CDR3 extends over 13 amino acids. CDR1 SGHRS and CDR2 YFSETQ come from the germline V gene.

CDR3 coding DNA: TGCGCCAGCAGTCCCAGTGTGGGCTACGGAAACACCATATATTTT. The encoded protein is CASSPSVGYGNTIYF. The rearrangement uses TRBV5-1 and TRBJ1-3; D uncertain. Trimming cost V 5 bases and J 4 bases, with 16 bases left between them. The CDR3 covers 15 residues. Germline loops: CDR1 SGHRS, CDR2 YFSETQ.

This clone has more than one count but fewer than ten. The chain links TRBV10-2 to TRBJ2-1; 11 bases line up with TRBD2. Germline trimming cut 5 bases from V and 10 bases from J; bases unmatched to any gene: 13. The germline CDR1 and CDR2 sequences are WSHSY and SAAADI. The CDR3 length is 16 residues. The CDR3 DNA follows: TGCGCCAGCAGTAAACCCATACTAGCGGGAGTTGGCGAGCAGTTCTTC. Translation: CASSKPILAGVGEQFF.

V gene TRBV18 combines with J gene TRBJ1-5; no clear D. V lost 5 bases and J 7 bases, leaving 21 bases between the germline ends. Germline CDR1 is KGHSH and CDR2 is LQKENI. The CDR3 is 16 residues long. The CDR3 is CASSYLWRVRLQPQHF. CDR3 DNA sequence: TGTGCCAGCTCATACCTTTGGAGGGTGAGGTTGCAGCCCCAGCATTTT.

This chain joins TRBV5-1 and TRBJ2-2; 11 bases are shared with TRBD2. CDR1 is SGHRS, CDR2 YFSETQ, per germline. CDR3 length: 16 amino acids. Trimming took 2 bases from V and 2 from J; bases not matched to a gene: 2. The DNA of the CDR3 is TGCGCCAGCAGCTTACTAGCGGGGGATAACACCGGGGAGCTGTTTTTT. This sequence encodes CASSLLAGDNTGELFF. Based on the CDR3 plus reference TRBV5-1 and TRBJ2-2, the full variable domain is KAGVTQTPRYLIKTRGQQVTLSCSPISGHRSVSWYQQTPGQGLQFLFEYFSETQRNKGNFPGRFSGRQFSNSRSEMNVSTLELGDSALYLCASSLLAGDNTGELFFGEGSRLTVL.

In nucleotides, the CDR3 is TGTGCCAGCAGTGAAACGGACTGGGGCTATGGCTACACCTTC. It codes for CASSETDWGYGYTF. This chain uses TRBV2 with TRBJ1-2, with D uncertain. The V gene lost 2 bases and the J gene lost 4 bases, with 11 bases spanning the gap. The CDR3 totals 14 residues. The germline V gene has CDR1 SNHLY and CDR2 FYNNEI.

The rearrangement uses TRBV4-1 and TRBJ1-5; D perhaps matches TRBD1 (6 bases). There are 16 residues in the CDR3. CDR1 MGHRA and CDR2 YSYEKL come from the germline V gene. Trimming removed 0 bases at V and 4 bases at J, with 13 bases between. The CDR3 nucleotides are TGCGCCAGCAGCCAAGACCCAGCAGGGGCAAATCAGCCCCAGCATTTT. Translated: CASSQDPAGANQPQHF.

This chain uses TRBV11-2 with TRBJ1-3; maybe TRBD1 (6 bases). V gave up 4 bases and J gave up 0 bases, with 13 bases separating them. Per the germline V gene, CDR1 is SGHAT and CDR2 is FQNNGV. CDR3 length: 16 amino acids. CDR3 sequence reads: CASSSTGTHSGNTIYF. In DNA form, the CDR3 reads TGTGCCAGCAGCTCCACAGGGACCCACTCTGGAAACACCATATATTTT. Together with reference TRBV11-2 and TRBJ1-3, the CDR3 gives the full variable domain: EAGVAQSPRYKIIEKRQSVAFWCNPISGHATLYWYQQILGQGPKLLIQFQNNGVVDDSQLPKDRFSAERLKGVDSTLKIQPAKLEDSAVYLCASSSTGTHSGNTIYFGEGSWLTVV.

J is TRBJ1-6 and V is TRBV18, with D hard to call. The CDR3 is 18 amino acids. Trimming stripped 2 bases from V and 7 bases from J, with 21 bases between. Germline V gene sequence: CDR1 KGHSH, CDR2 LQKENI. CDR3 DNA sequence: TGTGCCAGCTCACCAATCGTTGGCACTCCAAGTAGCAATTCACCCCTCCACTTT. Translating it yields CASSPIVGTPSSNSPLHF.

The V gene is TRBV10-2, the J gene TRBJ2-7; possibly TRBD1 for D (7 bases). The CDR3 contains 15 residues. With 0 bases removed from V and 5 bases from J, the gap between germline ends came to 14 bases. Germline CDR1 is WSHSY and CDR2 is SAAADI. CDR3 in DNA: TGCGCCAGCAGTGAGTCAGGAGGGACAGTACACGAGCAGTACTTC. It yields the protein CASSESGGTVHEQYF.

The chain couples TRBV30 to TRBJ2-7; perhaps TRBD1 as D (5 bases). The CDR3 extends over 14 amino acids. Germline V CDR1 and CDR2: GTSNPN, SVGIG (reference sequence). V lost 6 bases and J 1 base, leaving 16 bases between the germline ends. The CDR3 DNA is TGTGCCTGCAATAGCCCAGGGATATCCTACGAGCAGTACTTC. Translation gives CACNSPGISYEQYF.

The J gene is TRBJ1-2, the V gene TRBV24-1; D possibly corresponds to TRBD1 (5 bases). Trimming pared 0 bases from V and 2 bases from J, leaving 6 bases between. In germline, CDR1 is KGHDR, CDR2 SFDVKD. The CDR3 extends over 14 amino acids. The CDR3 region has the DNA TGTGCCACCAGTGATTTGGACAGAAACTATGGCTACACCTTC. Translating gives CATSDLDRNYGYTF.

The chain combines TRBV5-1 with TRBJ1-2, with 7 bases fitting TRBD1. Germline V gives CDR1 SGHRS, CDR2 YFSETQ. This CDR3 region has 14 residues. J gave up 4 bases and V 4 bases, and 7 bases lay outside the gene matches. CDR3 DNA sequence: TGCGCCAGCAGCAACCGGGACAGCTCCTATGGCTACACCTTC. Residues: CASSNRDSSYGYTF.

The J gene is TRBJ1-2, the V gene TRBV11-2; D perhaps matches TRBD1 (6 bases). The V end was cut by 1 base, the J end by 2 bases, with 17 bases between. Germline-derived CDR1 and CDR2 are SGHAT and FQNNGV. There are 17 residues in the CDR3. Here the CDR3 reads CASSLVRGSLKNYGYTF. The CDR3 DNA follows: TGTGCCAGCAGCTTAGTCAGGGGCAGCTTGAAGAACTATGGCTACACCTTC.